These 13 T cell receptor beta chains share one sample of origin, sequenced in a study of blood T cell repertoires in COVID-19. The data were produced by immunoSEQ multiplex PCR, yet TCRdb's version contains in-frame clones alone and is incomplete. The sample lists 250,000 to 300,000 clones, 80% to 95% occurring once. The specimen sequenced was peripheral blood. These receptors were collected from a woman in her twenties or thirties with COVID-19, enrolled during active disease.

This chain joins TRBV15 and TRBJ2-7; 8 bases line up with TRBD2. V shed 0 bases, J shed 0 bases, and the junction held 7 bases outside the gene matches. This CDR3 region has 17 residues. Germline V gene data show CDR1 as LNHNV and CDR2 as YYDKDF (reference sequence). CDR3 DNA: TGTGCCACCAGCAGAGATCGACGGGAGGGCCCCTCCTACGAGCAGTACTTC. It encodes CATSRDRREGPSYEQYF.

The chain joins TRBV19 to TRBJ2-1, with D perhaps matching TRBD2 (6 bases). With 4 bases removed from V and 6 bases from J, the gap between germline ends came to 19 bases. This CDR3 contains 16 residues. Germline V CDR1 and CDR2: LNHDA, SQIVND (reference sequence). The CDR3, as DNA: TGTGCCAGTAGTACAATGACTTTGGGTAGCGGCAATGAGCAGTTCTTC. Protein product: CASSTMTLGSGNEQFF.

The CDR3: CASSPEAVSFSYNEQFF. DNA for the CDR3: TGTGCCAGCTCACCTGAGGCAGTGTCATTCTCCTACAATGAGCAGTTCTTC. V is TRBV18 and J is TRBJ2-1, with unresolved D. CDR3 length: 17 residues. V was shortened by 3 bases and J by 0 bases, with 15 bases between the two germline ends. From germline, CDR1 is KGHSH and CDR2 LQKENI.

The rearrangement joins TRBV7-8 to TRBJ1-1; D not certain. The CDR3 loop spans 12 amino acids. Germline assignment: CDR1 SGHVS and CDR2 FQNEAQ. The V gene lost 5 bases and the J gene lost 1 base, with 5 bases spanning the gap. CDR3 protein: CASSAENTEAFF. CDR3 DNA sequence: TGTGCCAGCAGCGCAGAGAACACTGAAGCTTTCTTT. Together with reference TRBV7-8 and TRBJ1-1, the CDR3 gives the full variable domain: GAGVSQSPRYKVAKRGQDVALRCDPISGHVSLFWYQQALGQGPEFLTYFQNEAQLDKSGLPSDRFFAERPEGSVSTLKIQRTQQEDSAVYLCASSAENTEAFFGQGTRLTVV.

The chain uses TRBV6-5 and TRBJ1-3; the D is unclear. V dropped 6 bases and J dropped 1 base, with 10 bases sitting between them. The CDR3 spans 14 residues. Germline assignment: CDR1 MNHEY and CDR2 SVGAGI. The CDR3 sequence: CASSSGLSGNTIYF. For the CDR3, the DNA is TGTGCCAGCAGCTCGGGGTTATCTGGAAACACCATATATTTT.

The J gene is TRBJ1-1, the V gene TRBV6-5, with 7 bases fitting TRBD1. CDR3 length: 13 residues. Germline V gives CDR1 MNHEY, CDR2 SVGAGI. With 2 bases clipped from V and 6 bases from J, the junction kept 3 bases outside the gene matches. The CDR3 sequence is CASSYPGQSEAFF. The CDR3 bases are TGTGCCAGCAGTTACCCGGGACAGTCTGAAGCTTTCTTT.

V gene TRBV29-1 combines with J gene TRBJ2-7, with 8 positions matching TRBD2. This CDR3 is built from 12 residues. Germline CDR1 and CDR2: SQVTM and ANQGSEA. The ends lost 7 bases at V and 6 bases at J; junction bases unmatched: 8. The CDR3 is CSAVGGRTEQYF. The CDR3 nucleotides read TGCAGCGCGGTTGGCGGGAGGACCGAGCAGTACTTC.

The chain recombines TRBV19 with TRBJ1-2, with D tentatively TRBD1 (5 bases). V dropped 3 bases and J dropped 0 bases, with 11 bases sitting between them. Germline CDR1 and CDR2: LNHDA and SQIVND (reference sequence). The CDR3 consists of 15 residues. CDR3 amino acids: CASSIQGTANYGYTF. The CDR3 DNA follows: TGTGCCAGTAGTATCCAGGGAACCGCTAACTATGGCTACACCTTC.

This chain links TRBV28 with TRBJ2-5, with D possibly being TRBD1 (7 bases). This CDR3 spans 13 amino acids. CDR1 and CDR2 (germline): MDHEN, SYDVKM. The V and J ends lost 2 bases and 5 bases respectively, with 9 bases between them. This CDR3 reads CASSLPGGETQYF. The DNA for the CDR3 is TGTGCCAGCAGTTTACCAGGGGGGGAGACCCAGTACTTC.

The chain is built from TRBV5-1 and TRBJ2-1; TRBD2 aligns across 7 bases. This CDR3 comprises 17 residues. Germline CDR1 SGHRS, CDR2 YFSETQ. V lost 4 bases, J lost 0 bases, and 10 bases stayed unmatched. The CDR3 loop reads CASSPPASGVSYNEQFF. The CDR3 DNA reads as TGCGCCAGCAGCCCCCCGGCTAGCGGCGTCTCCTACAATGAGCAGTTCTTC.

This clone was detected once. The rearrangement uses TRBV30 and TRBJ1-2; 8 positions agree with TRBD1. The germline V gene encodes CDR1 GTSNPN and CDR2 SVGIG (reference sequence). V lost 5 bases, J lost 7 bases, and 9 bases stayed unmatched. The CDR3 is made up of 13 amino acids. Here the CDR3 DNA reads TGTGCCTGGGGCCGATCAGGGGGCGGTGGCTACACCTTC. Its translation is CAWGRSGGGGYTF.

This chain uses TRBV19 with TRBJ2-1; the match to TRBD1 covers 8 bases. The CDR3 consists of 16 residues. Germline V gene lookup returns CDR1 LNHDA and CDR2 SQIVND (reference sequence). The V and J ends lost 3 bases and 6 bases, in that order; junction bases with no gene match: 10. The chain's CDR3 is CASSMGGQVFVNEQFF. The DNA for the CDR3 is TGTGCCAGTAGTATGGGGGGACAGGTTTTCGTCAATGAGCAGTTCTTC.

The CDR3 loop reads CASSQESTMNTGELFF. In DNA form, the CDR3 reads TGTGCCAGCAGCCAAGAAAGCACTATGAACACCGGGGAGCTGTTTTTT. The rearrangement joins TRBV3-1 (or the pseudogene TRBV3-2) to TRBJ2-2; D is unclear. The CDR3 length is 16 residues. Germline loops: CDR1 LGHDT, CDR2 YNNKEL (reference sequence). Trimming left V 0 bases short and J 1 base short, with 9 bases between.